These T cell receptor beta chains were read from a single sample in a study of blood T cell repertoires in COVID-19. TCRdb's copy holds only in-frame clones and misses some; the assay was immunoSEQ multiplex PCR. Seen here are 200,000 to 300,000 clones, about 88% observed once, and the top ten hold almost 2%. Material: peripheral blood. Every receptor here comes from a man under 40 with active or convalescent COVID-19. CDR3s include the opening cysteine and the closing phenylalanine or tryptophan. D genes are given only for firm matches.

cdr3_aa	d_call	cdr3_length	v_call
CASSPRDRGQGYTF	TRBD1	14	TRBV13
CASSETTGARSPLHF	TRBD1	15	TRBV7-2
CASSLSLSGTDTQYF	.	15	TRBV5-1
CASSQVSTTLETQYF	.	15	TRBV3-1/TRBV3-2
CASSVNTRSYNEQFF	.	15	TRBV5-1
CASSLVDSRGSGNTIYF	.	17	TRBV7-9
CASSLAPGGLQNIQYF	TRBD2	16	TRBV13
CARSRHRELPANYGYTF	.	17	TRBV5-3
CASSAPQGADYQTNEKLFF	TRBD1	19	TRBV9
CASSSLPATANTEAFF	.	16	TRBV5-6
CASSPPSNRALGYTF	.	15	TRBV7-9
CASSQEFGRKDRRKLFF	TRBD1	17	TRBV3-1/TRBV3-2
CASSPQPDAGFSNQPQHF	.	18	TRBV18
CASKPGLNTEAFF	.	13	TRBV12-3/TRBV12-4
CAWNGGISTDTQYF	.	14	TRBV30
CASSQDRAGTSYEQYF	.	16	TRBV4-3
CATSQALQGTTGGNYGYTF	.	19	TRBV24-1
CASSERSGGSWDQYF	TRBD2	15	TRBV11-2
CASRDSFSYNSPLHF	.	15	TRBV19
CASSQLSGGHNEQFF	TRBD2	15	TRBV4-1
CASSIGQAGAFF	TRBD1	12	TRBV19
CASSQGGQNSNQPQHF	.	16	TRBV4-1
CASSNRVYGYTF	.	12	TRBV19
CASSLGQGETQYF	.	13	TRBV5-1
CAWGTDNTGELFF	TRBD1	13	TRBV30
CASSSRQGALSEQYF	TRBD1	15	TRBV27
CASSADGGSGANVLTF	TRBD2	16	TRBV2
CSVETGQGGDEQYF	TRBD1	14	TRBV29-1
CASSTHRTGAEAFF	TRBD1	14	TRBV19
CASSFTAETQYF	.	12	TRBV12-3/TRBV12-4
CASGPRTSGGANSYNEQFF	TRBD2	19	TRBV12-5
CASTQRGTGQGYTF	TRBD1	14	TRBV6-5
CASSTHFNRQTSNQPQHF	.	18	TRBV21-1
CASSSDRGVAYEQYF	TRBD1	15	TRBV18
CASSSPTGTGGSGANVLTF	TRBD1	19	TRBV7-9
CASSGDRTGTEAFF	.	14	TRBV9
CASSTGTNEKLFF	.	13	TRBV5-6
CASSVVPGQNYGYTF	TRBD1	15	TRBV9
CASSEPPPVAYNSPLHF	.	17	TRBV10-1
CASSVKTGGGGELFF	TRBD1	15	TRBV9
CASSGWGGAYYGYTF	.	15	TRBV11-2
CASSNWGLEAEAFF	.	14	TRBV7-6
CASSGGGRSRNSPLHF	.	16	TRBV11-3
CASSQSGQTYGYTF	.	14	TRBV14
CASSYSTIGGSDTQYF	.	16	TRBV6-2/TRBV6-3